This T cell receptor beta chain originates from a study of shared clonotypes between healthy human individuals (dated by TCRdb to 2019 to 2021). For context, the study as a whole: The cohort comprised two women and a few men aged 18 to 49 years. To estimate repertoire size and how much clonotypes are shared between individuals, the study performed deep sequencing of blood TCR repertoires from five healthy adults. To increase sequencing depth and limit assay-specific biases, different laboratories used diverse techniques to prepare libraries and sequence TCR repertoires. For each donor, CD4 naive and CD4 memory were each given three plates, CD8 naive was given two plates, and CD8 memory was given one plate. Leukapheresis yielded between about 0.85 and 9.5 billion PBMCs per donor.

Note on this clone: The antigen this receptor binds is unknown. No quality values exist for individual bases; no much larger clone is one base distant.

Donors were healthy HIV-negative adults with no recently reported acute infections or vaccinations. Only Caucasian adults living in Nashville, Tennessee, USA were represented among the donors. CD4+ T cells were enriched by magnetic negative selection; naive cells were then positively selected on CD45RA, and the negative fraction formed the memory subset. Blood was obtained by leukapheresis, after which PBMCs were separated by Ficoll-Histopaque density gradient centrifugation and cryopreserved in liquid nitrogen vapor phase. Analytical flow cytometry was used to check the purity and quantity of every magnetically sorted T cell population. From each sorted fraction, genomic DNA was isolated and quantified by UV absorbance on a Nanodrop 2000c. The investigation overall reported the following: Because the study included a small number of donors, the genetic and exposure-history diversity represented was limited. Compared with non-shared clonotypes, clonotypes shared by all four sorted-subset donors had higher generation probabilities. Larger estimated clonotype richness was generally found for naive subsets than for memory subsets. Rarefaction of sorted-subset datasets indicated incomplete sequencing despite the large sequencing depth. Sharing across a handful of donors was observed for 5% to 6.5% of naive CD4, under 4% of naive CD8, about 2.5% of memory CD4, and around 0.4% of memory CD8 clonotypes. Sampling was limited to blood, and TCR repertoires in tissue likely differ from TCR repertoires in blood. Based on pairwise subsampling, the degree of clonotype sharing among donors was expected to be affected by sequencing depth.

TCR CDR3 regions were amplified from genomic DNA by multiplex PCR using the deep immunoSEQ assay. Genomic DNA extracted from each cell subset was distributed evenly over all wells of several immunoSEQ 96-well plates, and each plate served as one replicate. Each replicate PCR for sorted subsets received roughly 0.2 ug genomic DNA, equal to tens of thousands of T cell genomes. Purified libraries were quantified with a Qubit 3.0 fluorometer, sized on a Bioanalyzer 2100, and re-quantified with the KAPA Library Quantification kit. Each immunoSEQ 96-well plate was sequenced on its own single-read 150-cycle Illumina NextSeq 550 flow cell. In the source study's methods: Because the immunoSEQ output included only junctional sequences and no quality scores, the filtering could not be the same as the filtering used for full-length reads. To assign V/J genes and CDR3, sequences were annotated using PyIR, a Python wrapper for IgBLAST v1.9, with IMGT germline references. Reads with weak V/J assignments (E-value above 1e-6), missing CDR3, stop codons, out-of-frame junctions, or ambiguous translated residues were removed. V3J clonotypes were defined as sequences sharing the same inferred V gene, J gene, and CDR3 amino acid sequence. The percentage overlap between two repertoires was calculated by dividing the number of shared unique clonotypes by the size of the smaller repertoire. Three approaches were used to assess repertoire richness: RTK rarefaction, the Chao1 estimator, and Recon v2.1 estimates of unobserved clonotypes. Generation probabilities for all TCRbeta clonotypes obtained by the gDNA method from several donors were computed using OLGA. The table was pulled from immuneACCESS by TCRdb, which kept in-frame rearrangements only. Such tables lose some clones; where checked, under half of the loss comes from unresolved V genes, and the rest has no known cause. The V and J calls and the clone size are those of that table, but D and trimming were determined from the DNA. The sample table records about 2 million clones; 90% to 95% of these occur just once. Of the sample, 0.13% is held by the ten largest clones.

Including cysteine and phenylalanine, the CDR3 has 15 amino acids. Kept here is only the CDR3 DNA, which spans 45 bases and is read in frame from base 1. Deletion took 7 bases off V and 0 bases off J, with a span of 15 bases between the germline ends. CDR1 and CDR2 are read off the germline V gene as SNHLY and FYNNEI. The sequence came from a man aged 18 to 35 in good health. Recombination joined TRBV2 with TRBJ1-1; matching of 5 bases hints at TRBD1 as the D gene. Sample: naive CD4+ T cells sorted from blood. Interpreted using the paper, the cell subset or site label stands for: CD45RA+ positively selected. The DNA sequence is as follows: TGTGCCAGCACCTTGGGGGTAGGAATGAACACTGAAGCTTTCTTT. Its amino acids are CASTLGVGMNTEAFF.